This TCR beta chain was profiled in a study of blood T cells in healthy people across ages. Across the study: Template switching retrieved approximately one barcoded beta molecule for each two T cells.

General study results and limits: Diversity was higher, and naive CD4+ cells more numerous, in long-lived donors than in aged donors.

On this clonotype itself: Its antigen is not known.

Primed by a sample-barcoded 5' primer and a J-beta primer mix, a second PCR proceeded for roughly 7 to 12 cycles. Individual samples furnished no less than 3 million CDR3-containing paired-end reads apiece. TCRdb re-analysed the 5' RACE reads in MiXCR, keeping a single row per CDR3 protein. The sample shows around 790,000 distinct CDR3 sequences, around 42% of them seen only once. This clonotype was sampled from a man aged 60-69 years in good health. The material sequenced was blood.

The CDR3 spells CATSDSTLKSGPNEQFF. The CDR3 nucleotides are TGTGCCACCAGTGATTCAACACTGAAGTCCGGGCCTAATGAGCAGTTCTTC. J is TRBJ2-1 and V is TRBV24-1; D is unclear. This CDR3 has 17 amino acids. Germline CDR1 reads KGHDR; CDR2 reads SFDVKD. Trimming took off 2 bases at V and 7 bases at J, with 20 bases between the two ends.